The present T cell receptor beta chain was sequenced within a study of blood T cell repertoires in COVID-19. Study details: Samples taken during acute and convalescent COVID-19 were collected in the United States, Italy and Spain.

Per the original data handling: Cell counts per sample came from amplifying reference gene primers. TCRdb's table, derived via immunoSEQ multiplex PCR, lists solely in-frame clones and lacks some. That table is the source of V, J and clone size, and D and trimming were worked out from the DNA. The sample has under 65,000 clones, 85% to 95% seen once. This CDR3 has 18 residues. V dropped 2 bases and J dropped 3; count of bases not matched to a gene: 12. Germline CDR1 and CDR2: SGHVS and FQNEAQ. The chain links TRBV7-8 to TRBJ1-2; 10 bases map to TRBD1. The material sequenced was peripheral blood. The source is a man aged 45-65 years with acute or convalescent COVID-19. This chain's CDR3 is CASSLSTPRQGADYGYTF. The CDR3 DNA reads TGTGCCAGCAGCTTATCAACTCCGAGACAGGGGGCGGACTATGGCTACACCTTC. Full variable domain (missing parts from reference TRBV7-8 and TRBJ1-2): GAGVSQSPRYKVAKRGQDVALRCDPISGHVSLFWYQQALGQGPEFLTYFQNEAQLDKSGLPSDRFFAERPEGSVSTLKIQRTQQEDSAVYLCASSLSTPRQGADYGYTFGSGTRLTVV.